This TCR beta chain came from a study of cytomegalovirus exposure and HLA in healthy donors. CDR1 is SGDLS and CDR2 is YYNGEE in the germline V gene. The CDR3 is 17 amino acids. V was clipped by 0 bases and J by 4 bases, with 16 bases between them. PCR was performed using 60 Vbeta and 13 Jbeta primers. Data came from immunoSEQ multiplex PCR; TCRdb stores just in-frame clones and leaves some out. The sample contains approximately 100,000 clones, 70% to 80% of which appear only once. This receptor was obtained from a female donor in good health and CMV-seropositive. V usage is TRBV9 and J usage is TRBJ2-2; a weak D match, TRBD2 (6 bases). Sequences were obtained from PBMCs. CDR3 loop: CASSVGKTSRGTGELFF. CDR3 bases: TGTGCCAGCAGCGTAGGGAAAACTAGCCGGGGCACCGGGGAGCTGTTTTTT.